These 28 T cell receptor beta chains originate from one sample sequenced in a study of blood T cell repertoires in COVID-19. Generated by immunoSEQ multiplex PCR, the TCRdb table keeps only in-frame clones and is missing some. The profile shows about 76,000 clones, 80% to 85% of them singletons. Input material: peripheral blood. The receptors derive from a human donor in a cohort sampled during active COVID-19.

V gene TRBV6-2 or TRBV6-3 combines with J gene TRBJ2-7; the match to TRBD1 covers 8 bases. This CDR3 region has 14 residues. V dropped 2 bases and J dropped 7; count of bases not matched to a gene: 7. Germline V gene data show CDR1 as MNHEY and CDR2 as SVGEGT. The CDR3 region has the DNA TGTGCCAGCAGTTACCAGGGGGCCCTCGGGGAGCAGTACTTC. This translates into CASSYQGALGEQYF.

The chain couples TRBV4-1 to TRBJ2-5; TRBD1 is a possible D gene (6 bases). V was cut by 1 base and J by 5 bases, with 17 bases left in between. Germline CDR1 is MGHRA and CDR2 is YSYEKL. This CDR3 spans 16 amino acids. This CDR3 reads CASSQAIGGGGETQYF. Written as DNA, the CDR3 is TGCGCCAGCAGCCAAGCCATTGGGGGCGGTGGGGAGACCCAGTACTTC.

The V and J genes are TRBV4-1 and TRBJ1-6; 8 bases fit TRBD1. CDR3 length equals 17 residues. The V segment lost 5 bases and the J segment 8 bases; nucleotides outside the gene matches: 14. Germline loops: CDR1 MGHRA, CDR2 YSYEKL. The CDR3 DNA reads TGCGCCAGCAGCAAAGCGATAGGGGACAGGAGCGATTCACCCCTCCACTTT. Encoded protein: CASSKAIGDRSDSPLHF.

The CDR3 spells CASSGAFGFDEQFF. The DNA of the CDR3 is TGTGCCAGCAGTGGCGCCTTCGGGTTCGATGAGCAGTTCTTC. The rearrangement links TRBV7-9 to TRBJ2-1; no clear D. Trimming pared 6 bases from V and 8 bases from J, leaving 17 bases between. This CDR3 has 14 amino acids. Looked up from germline, CDR1 is SEHNR and CDR2 is FQNEAQ (reference sequence).

The rearrangement uses TRBV5-1 and TRBJ2-3, with TRBD2 matching over 12 bases. Germline V gives CDR1 SGHRS, CDR2 YFSETQ. Germline trimming cut 0 bases from V and 7 bases from J; bases unmatched to any gene: 6. CDR3 length: 16 residues. The CDR3, as DNA: TGCGCCAGCAGCTTGGCTAGCGGGGGGGCTCTGAATACGCAGTATTTT. It encodes CASSLASGGALNTQYF.

The rearrangement links TRBV7-3 to TRBJ1-1; the D gene is possibly TRBD1 (5 bases). Per germline, CDR1 SGHTA and CDR2 FQGTGA. V was trimmed by 6 bases and J by 7 bases, leaving 15 bases between them. The length of the CDR3 is 13 residues. The CDR3 nucleotides read TGTGCCAGCAGTTACCAGGCGGGACTTGAAGCTTTCTTT. Its translation is CASSYQAGLEAFF.

The V call is TRBV10-1, the J call TRBJ2-3; 7 nucleotides match TRBD2. Losses at the gene ends were 2 bases for V and 2 bases for J; bases not matched to a gene: 4. Germline V gives CDR1 WNHNN, CDR2 SYGVQD (reference sequence). This CDR3 contains 15 residues. The CDR3 DNA follows: TGCGCCAGCAGTGAGACGGGGGGATCCACAGATACGCAGTATTTT. Protein: CASSETGGSTDTQYF.

The V gene is TRBV19, the J gene TRBJ1-2; 8 positions agree with TRBD1. Germline CDR1 and CDR2: LNHDA and SQIVND (reference sequence). The CDR3 runs 14 residues. After removal of 7 bases from V and 5 bases from J, the junction contained 9 bases not matched to a gene. The CDR3 coding sequence is TGTGCCAGTACCCAGGGGGCCGGCCCTTATGGCTACACCTTC. Translation: CASTQGAGPYGYTF.

This clone was counted a single time. The chain joins TRBV11-1 to TRBJ2-1; the D gene is possibly TRBD1 (6 bases). Trimming removed 5 bases from V and 0 bases from J, with 14 bases in between. Germline CDR1 and CDR2: SGHAT and FQDESV (reference sequence). This CDR3 has 16 residues. This chain's CDR3 is CASSQGQPSSYNEQFF. The CDR3 coding sequence is TGTGCCAGCAGCCAAGGACAGCCGAGCTCCTACAATGAGCAGTTCTTC.

The J gene is TRBJ2-6, the V gene TRBV9; no clear D. V lost 4 bases and J lost 0, with 14 bases in between. Germline V gives CDR1 SGDLS, CDR2 YYNGEE. This CDR3 is 17 amino acids long. CDR3 nucleotides: TGTGCCAGCAGCCCTATGGGCAGGCCCTCTGGGGCCAACGTCCTGACTTTC. It yields the protein CASSPMGRPSGANVLTF.

This clone was observed a few times. V is TRBV6-5 and J is TRBJ1-2; unclear D gene. Germline CDR1 and CDR2: MNHEY and SVGAGI. The V and J ends lost 6 bases and 8 bases respectively, with 13 bases between them. The CDR3 contains 12 residues. Here the CDR3 DNA reads TGTGCCAGCAGCTCGGAGGGATTCGGCTACACCTTC. This encodes CASSSEGFGYTF.

V usage is TRBV18 and J usage is TRBJ1-3, with 7 bases lining up with TRBD1. V was pared by 5 bases and J by 0 bases, with 7 bases of the junction left unmatched. Germline V lookup: CDR1 KGHSH, CDR2 LQKENI. CDR3 length equals 16 residues. The CDR3 nucleotides are TGTGCCAGCTCAACATCGACAGGGACCTCTGGAAACACCATATATTTT. Protein sequence: CASSTSTGTSGNTIYF.

The V and J genes are TRBV29-1 and TRBJ2-3, with 8 bases fitting TRBD1. The CDR3 extends over 16 amino acids. Germline V lookup: CDR1 SQVTM, CDR2 ANQGSEA. The V segment lost 1 base and the J segment 0 bases; nucleotides outside the gene matches: 6. The chain's CDR3 is CSVEGTTGGSTDTQYF. Here the CDR3 DNA reads TGCAGCGTTGAAGGGACCACAGGGGGAAGCACAGATACGCAGTATTTT.

The V gene is TRBV2, the J gene TRBJ2-7; 11 nucleotides agree with TRBD1. The CDR3 contains 14 residues. With V trimmed by 11 bases and J by 7 bases, 13 bases remained unmatched. Germline V gene data show CDR1 as SNHLY and CDR2 as FYNNEI. The CDR3 coding sequence is TGTGCCGCCGGGGAAGGACAGGGGGCGGAGGAGCAGTACTTC. Its protein is CAAGEGQGAEEQYF.

The V call is TRBV6-2 or TRBV6-3, the J call TRBJ2-7; D is perhaps TRBD2 (5 bases). The germline gives CDR1 MNHEY, CDR2 SVGEGT. This CDR3 region has 12 residues. Trimming removed 5 bases from V and 7 bases from J, with 12 bases in between. This CDR3 is CASSRTSGEQYF. The DNA of the CDR3 is TGTGCCAGCAGTCGGACTTCCGGGGAGCAGTACTTC.

This chain joins TRBV6-5 and TRBJ1-1, with TRBD1 identical over 8 bases. This CDR3 spans 14 amino acids. Germline V gene data show CDR1 as MNHEY and CDR2 as SVGAGI. The V gene end was trimmed by 4 bases and the J gene end by 6 bases; junction bases not matched to a gene: 7. CDR3 sequence: CASSSDRVVAEAFF. The CDR3 DNA reads TGTGCCAGCAGTTCGGACAGGGTGGTCGCTGAAGCTTTCTTT.

The chain uses TRBV5-1 and TRBJ2-5; 9 nucleotides agree with TRBD2. Per the germline V gene, CDR1 is SGHRS and CDR2 is YFSETQ. The CDR3 has 15 amino acids. Trimming at V came to 0 bases and at J to 4 bases, leaving 4 bases not matched to a gene. CDR3 DNA sequence: TGCGCCAGCAGCTTGGATAGCGGGGGTAGAGAGACCCAGTACTTC. This sequence encodes CASSLDSGGRETQYF.

This rearrangement joins TRBV25-1 to TRBJ2-7; 8 nucleotides align to TRBD1. The CDR3 sequence is 15 residues long. In germline, CDR1 is MGHDK, CDR2 SYGVNS. J gave up 7 bases and V 7 bases, and 15 bases lay outside the gene matches. The CDR3 here is CASKITWTGSGEQYF. The CDR3 DNA reads TGTGCCAGCAAGATCACCTGGACAGGGTCTGGGGAGCAGTACTTC.

The chain has TRBV5-4 and TRBJ1-6; the D gene is possibly TRBD1 (6 bases). CDR3 length: 14 amino acids. Germline CDR1 and CDR2: SGHNT and YYREEE (reference sequence). V was trimmed by 4 bases and J by 10 bases, leaving 15 bases between them. CDR3 DNA: TGTGCCAGCAGCGTAGGACAGCCTCAATCACCCCTCCACTTT. Its protein product is CASSVGQPQSPLHF.

In this sample, this clone turned up once. The genes are TRBV24-1 and TRBJ2-2; the D gene is possibly TRBD1 (6 bases). Trimming cost V 0 bases and J 5 bases, with 12 bases left between them. The CDR3 runs to 16 residues. The germline V gene has CDR1 KGHDR and CDR2 SFDVKD. As DNA, the CDR3 is TGTGCCACCAGTGATTTGGCATCCGGACAGACCGGGGAGCTGTTTTTT. Its protein product is CATSDLASGQTGELFF.

The chain uses TRBV28 and TRBJ1-5, with D possibly TRBD1 on 6 matching bases. CDR1 and CDR2 from the germline V gene are MDHEN and SYDVKM. This CDR3 region has 14 residues. Deletions cut 1 base from V and 10 bases from J, with 14 bases between. CDR3 nucleotides: TGTGCCAGCAGTTTATCTCTTCAGGGGCTCCCCCAGCATTTT. Translated, it gives CASSLSLQGLPQHF.

The chain carries TRBV5-1 and TRBJ1-5, with D possibly matching TRBD1 (5 bases). Trimming pared 2 bases from V and 4 bases from J, leaving 10 bases between. This CDR3 comprises 14 residues. The germline gives CDR1 SGHRS, CDR2 YFSETQ. CDR3 bases: TGCGCCAGCAGCTTCCAGGGAGGTAATCAGCCCCAGCATTTT. Its translation: CASSFQGGNQPQHF.

The chain recombines TRBV6-5 with TRBJ1-2; no clear D. The V and J ends lost 7 bases and 2 bases respectively, with 14 bases between them. CDR1 and CDR2 from the germline V gene are MNHEY and SVGAGI. The length of the CDR3 is 14 residues. The CDR3 here is CASTPASGNYGYTF. CDR3 DNA sequence: TGTGCCAGCACCCCGGCGTCCGGGAACTATGGCTACACCTTC.

The rearrangement joins TRBV5-1 to TRBJ1-1, with a possible D match to TRBD1 (6 bases). CDR3 length: 14 amino acids. The V gene's germline CDR1 is SGHRS and CDR2 YFSETQ. Deletions cut 7 bases from V and 4 bases from J, with 17 bases between. CDR3 in DNA: TGCGCCAGCGGGACACAGGCCTGGGGCACTGAAGCTTTCTTT. This sequence encodes CASGTQAWGTEAFF.

This clone was observed a handful of times. The genes are TRBV10-3 and TRBJ1-2; 9 bases fit TRBD1. CDR3 length: 14 amino acids. Germline CDR1 ENHRY, CDR2 SYGVKD. The trim removed 8 bases at V and 2 bases at J, leaving 6 bases unmatched. CDR3 nucleotide sequence: TGTGCCATCCTGGACACAGGGGGCAACTATGGCTACACCTTC. Encoded protein: CAILDTGGNYGYTF.

The chain carries TRBV29-1 and TRBJ2-5, with TRBD2 matching 9 bases. This CDR3 spans 14 amino acids. After removal of 2 bases from V and 5 bases from J, the junction contained 6 bases not matched to a gene. Germline CDR1 is SQVTM and CDR2 is ANQGSEA. The CDR3 loop is CSVEWRGGSETQYF. The DNA of the CDR3 is TGCAGCGTTGAATGGCGGGGGGGCTCCGAGACCCAGTACTTC.

The rearrangement joins TRBV7-9 to TRBJ1-1; D is possibly TRBD1 (5 bases). V was trimmed by 1 base and J by 4 bases, leaving 7 bases between them. CDR1 is SEHNR, CDR2 FQNEAQ, per germline (reference sequence). There are 13 residues in the CDR3. In DNA, the CDR3 is TGTGCCAGCAGCTTAGGGGGCTTCACTGAAGCTTTCTTT. Translation gives CASSLGGFTEAFF.

The genes are TRBV29-1 and TRBJ2-7; TRBD2 aligns across 8 bases. V gave up 5 bases and J gave up 9 bases; unmatched junction bases: 6. From germline, CDR1 is SQVTM and CDR2 ANQGSEA. The CDR3 is 11 residues long. The CDR3 loop is CSVLAGLGQYF. The CDR3 DNA follows: TGCAGCGTTTTAGCGGGACTGGGGCAGTACTTC.